A selection of T cell receptor beta chains follows, all from one sample in a study of shared clonotypes between healthy human individuals. This table comes from immunoSEQ multiplex PCR, and its TCRdb copy is limited to in-frame clones, with some not included. The sample has approximately 640,000 clones; less than 95% are singletons. The sequencing input was memory CD8+ T cells from PBMCs. The receptors come from a man between 18 and 29 years old in good health. Some clones in this sample may be carry-over from other donors' samples. The CDR3 runs from the conserved cysteine through the conserved F or W. A D gene is named only where the DNA matches it firmly. Clone sizes are given selectively: once, few, many, or a class where the clone is expanded.

clone_size | j_call | d_call | v_call | cdr3_nt | cdr3_aa
NA | TRBJ1-2 | TRBD1 | TRBV29-1 | TGCAGCGCAGTGACGCGGGACAGAAACTATGGCTACACCTTC | CSAVTRDRNYGYTF
NA | TRBJ2-2 | NA | TRBV29-1 | TGCAGCGTTGTCGGGGCGGGCACCGGGGAGCTGTTTTTT | CSVVGAGTGELFF
NA | TRBJ1-5 | NA | TRBV27 | TGTGCCAGCAGCCCCAGTGGACAGCCCCAGCATTTT | CASSPSGQPQHF
NA | TRBJ2-1 | NA | TRBV5-1 | TGCGCCAGCAGCGGGGTGCGAGGTTGGGGATTCAATGAGCAGTTCTTC | CASSGVRGWGFNEQFF
NA | TRBJ2-7 | NA | TRBV2 | TGTGCCAGCAGTGAGGGTCAGGGGTCTTCCTACGAGCAGTACTTC | CASSEGQGSSYEQYF
NA | TRBJ2-1 | NA | TRBV5-4 | TGTGCCAGCAGCTTCCGTTTGGGTGGTGAGCAGTTCTTC | CASSFRLGGEQFF
once | TRBJ2-1 | TRBD2 | TRBV7-3 | TGTGCCAGCAGCTTAGTCGCGACTAGCGGGAGGACCCATGAGCAGTTCTTC | CASSLVATSGRTHEQFF
NA | TRBJ2-7 | NA | TRBV10-3 | TGTGCCATCGCAGGGGGAGGCTACGAGCAGTACTTC | CAIAGGGYEQYF
NA | TRBJ2-7 | TRBD2 | TRBV27 | TGTGCCAGCAGTTCCCGTATAGCGGGAGACGAGCAGTACTTC | CASSSRIAGDEQYF
NA | TRBJ1-2 | NA | TRBV7-2 | TGTGCCAGCAGCTCTCGACCTGGCTACACCTTC | CASSSRPGYTF
many | TRBJ1-1 | TRBD1 | TRBV19 | TGTGCCAGTAGTCCGACAGGGCACAACACTGAAGCTTTCTTT | CASSPTGHNTEAFF
NA | TRBJ2-7 | TRBD2 | TRBV7-9 | TGTGCCAGCAGCTCGAGACTAGCGGACTCCTACGAGCAGTACTTC | CASSSRLADSYEQYF
NA | TRBJ2-7 | NA | TRBV27 | TGTGCCAGCAGTTTCGGTGGGGCGTCTTTGGTCTACGAGCAGTACTTC | CASSFGGASLVYEQYF
once | TRBJ2-7 | TRBD1 | TRBV15 | TGTGCCACCAGCCACCGGGACAGAGGCTACGAGCAGTACTTC | CATSHRDRGYEQYF
NA | TRBJ1-1 | NA | TRBV28 | TGTGCCAGCAATCAGGGGCCAGGTCTGGCTGAAGCTTTCTTT | CASNQGPGLAEAFF
NA | TRBJ2-7 | NA | TRBV5-6 | TGTGCCAGCAGCTTAGCGGAGAGGTACGAGCAGTACTTC | CASSLAERYEQYF
NA | TRBJ1-4 | NA | TRBV7-9 | TGTGCCAGCAGCTCTCGAGATGAAAAACTGTTTTTT | CASSSRDEKLFF
few | TRBJ2-7 | NA | TRBV7-3 | TGTGCCAGCAGCTTAGGGAAGGGCTACGAGCAGTACTTC | CASSLGKGYEQYF
few | TRBJ1-5 | NA | TRBV11-3 | TGTGCCAGCAGCTCGGACCCCCGTAGTCAGCCCCAGCATTTT | CASSSDPRSQPQHF
NA | TRBJ2-7 | NA | TRBV21-1 | TGTGCCAGCAGCAGGCCCCTCACAGGCGTGACTTCCTACGAGCAGTACTTC | CASSRPLTGVTSYEQYF
NA | TRBJ2-1 | TRBD1 | TRBV7-3 | TGTGCCAGCAGCTCCGATCCCGGGACAGTCTACAATGAGCAGTTCTTC | CASSSDPGTVYNEQFF
NA | TRBJ2-7 | TRBD2 | TRBV27 | TGTGCCAGCAGGGGTTTACTAGCGCGTTTTCCGCAGTACTTC | CASRGLLARFPQYF